This TCR beta chain came from a study of T cell repertoires in cytomegalovirus infection. Study at large: Peptides in the study included HLA-C-restricted and HLA-B-restricted CMV epitopes.

TCRdb re-analysed the reads in MiXCR, keeping a single row per CDR3 protein. The sample records 650,000 to 900,000 distinct CDR3 sequences, about 27% being singletons. Findings and caveats of the study: The ex vivo response was dominated by HLA-C-restricted CMV-specific TCR beta clonotypes. CMV carriers having the relevant HLA were flagged by cumulative public TCR beta family frequency.

Turning to this clonotype: The antigen is not known.

This TCR was sampled from a human donor in good health (CMV status not recorded). Some clones in this sample may be carry-over from other donors' samples. Sequences were derived from cultured CD8+ T cells from PBMCs, sampled from culture after CMV antigen stimulation.

CDR3 in DNA: TGTGCCAGCAGTTCGCGGACTAGCGGGGGGGAAAATGAGCAGTTCTTC. Protein: CASSSRTSGGENEQFF. The genes are TRBV12-3 or TRBV12-4 and TRBJ2-1; TRBD2 matches at 15 bases. Trimming cost V 4 bases and J 7 bases; bases outside gene matches: 5. This CDR3 region has 16 residues.